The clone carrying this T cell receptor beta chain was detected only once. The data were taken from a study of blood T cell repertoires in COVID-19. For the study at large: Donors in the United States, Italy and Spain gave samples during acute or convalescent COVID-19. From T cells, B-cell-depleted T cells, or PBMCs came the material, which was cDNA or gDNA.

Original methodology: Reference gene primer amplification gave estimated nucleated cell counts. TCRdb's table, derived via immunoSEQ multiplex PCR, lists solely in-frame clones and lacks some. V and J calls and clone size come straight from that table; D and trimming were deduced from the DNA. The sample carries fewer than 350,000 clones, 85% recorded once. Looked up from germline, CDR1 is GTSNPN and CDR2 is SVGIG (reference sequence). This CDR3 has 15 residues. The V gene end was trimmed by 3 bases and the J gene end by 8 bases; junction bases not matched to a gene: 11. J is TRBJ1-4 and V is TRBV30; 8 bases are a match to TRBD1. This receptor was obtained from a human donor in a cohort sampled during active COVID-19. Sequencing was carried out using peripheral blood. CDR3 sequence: CAWRPGQVPKEKLFF. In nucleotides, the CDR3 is TGTGCCTGGAGGCCGGGACAGGTACCCAAGGAAAAACTGTTTTTT.